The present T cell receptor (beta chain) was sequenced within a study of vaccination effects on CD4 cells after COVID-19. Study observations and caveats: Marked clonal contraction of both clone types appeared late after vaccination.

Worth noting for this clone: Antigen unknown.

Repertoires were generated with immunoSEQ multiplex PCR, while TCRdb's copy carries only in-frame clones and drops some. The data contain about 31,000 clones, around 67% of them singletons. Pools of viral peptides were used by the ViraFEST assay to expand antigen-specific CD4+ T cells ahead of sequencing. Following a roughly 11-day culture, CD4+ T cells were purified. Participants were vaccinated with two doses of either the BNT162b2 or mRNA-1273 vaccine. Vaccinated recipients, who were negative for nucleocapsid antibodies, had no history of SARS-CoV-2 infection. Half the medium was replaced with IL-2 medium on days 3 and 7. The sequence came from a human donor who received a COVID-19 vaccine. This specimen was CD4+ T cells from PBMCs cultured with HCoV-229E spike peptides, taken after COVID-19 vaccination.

The CDR3 DNA reads TGTGCCAGCAGCCCACTAGCGGGAGACCTAAACAATGAGCAGTTCTTC. Protein sequence: CASSPLAGDLNNEQFF. The J gene is TRBJ2-1, the V gene TRBV7-6, with 11 bases identical to TRBD2. The CDR3 has 16 amino acids. V trimming: 5 bases; J trimming: 5 bases; junction bases outside the gene matches: 8. Germline-derived CDR1 and CDR2 are SGHVS and FNYEAQ.